This T cell receptor (beta chain) is drawn from a study of cytomegalovirus exposure and HLA in healthy donors. V was clipped by 0 bases and J by 2 bases; unmatched bases: 13. The CDR3 totals 20 residues. The germline V gene has CDR1 SGHTA and CDR2 FQGNSA. A multiplex PCR was run with 60 Vbeta primers and 13 Jbeta primers. Clones were sequenced by immunoSEQ multiplex PCR, and TCRdb holds only the in-frame ones, with some missing. The repertoire holds roughly 110,000 clones, with around 77% as singletons. Sequenced: PBMCs. This rearrangement joins TRBV7-2 to TRBJ2-1, with TRBD2 identical over 10 bases. This clonotype was obtained from a man in his forties or fifties in good health and CMV-seropositive. The CDR3 DNA sequence: TGTGCCAGCAGCTTAGCCATCCGGGCTAGCGGGGGTCAAGCCTACAATGAGCAGTTCTTC. Translation: CASSLAIRASGGQAYNEQFF.